The 9 T cell receptor beta chains below all came from one sample that was sequenced in a study of blood T cells in healthy people across ages. Next came a second PCR, run for about 7 to 12 cycles, which used a sample-barcoded 5' primer along with a J-beta primer mix. TCRdb processed the 5' RACE reads anew with MiXCR; each CDR3 protein has one entry. Here the sample spans 850,000 to 1,000,000 distinct CDR3 sequences, 51% being singletons. The sequencing input was blood. The receptors shown here come from a woman aged 55-69 years in good health.

This chain uses TRBV12-3 or TRBV12-4 with TRBJ2-7; D is possibly TRBD2 (6 bases). V was pared by 6 bases and J by 4 bases, with 19 bases between. This CDR3 is built from 15 residues. The CDR3 region has the DNA TGTGCCAGCAGATACTCGGGAGTATCCCGATACGAGCAGTACTTC. Translating it yields CASRYSGVSRYEQYF.

The rearrangement links TRBV11-2 to TRBJ2-5, with D perhaps TRBD1 (5 bases). CDR1 is SGHAT, CDR2 FQNNGV, per germline. The CDR3 is made up of 13 amino acids. With 4 bases removed from V and 3 bases from J, the gap between germline ends came to 9 bases. In DNA, the CDR3 is TGTGCCAGCAGCTCCCTAGGGGAAGAGACCCAGTACTTC. This encodes CASSSLGEETQYF.

As concerns this clonotype: At one end, the junction sequence differs from germline, possibly due to a read error. The chain uses TRBV10-3 and TRBJ2-5; 9 nucleotides line up with TRBD2. The germline V gene has CDR1 ENHRY and CDR2 SYGVKD. The CDR3 runs 15 residues. Here the CDR3 reads CAVRQGLAPQETQYF. The CDR3 DNA reads as TGTGCCGTCAGACAGGGACTAGCCCCTCAAGAGACCCAGTACTTC.

The rearrangement joins TRBV15 to TRBJ2-1; D perhaps matches TRBD1 (5 bases). Germline-derived CDR1 and CDR2 are LNHNV and YYDKDF (reference sequence). The V end was cut by 0 bases, the J end by 0 bases, with 12 bases between. This CDR3 contains 17 residues. The CDR3 protein is CATSRDTGAASYNEQFF. DNA for the CDR3: TGTGCCACCAGCAGAGATACAGGCGCCGCCTCCTACAATGAGCAGTTCTTC.

This chain links TRBV11-2 with TRBJ2-7, with TRBD2 as a possible D gene (5 bases). The DNA end is more similar to TRBJ2-5, so the J call may be wrong. This CDR3 region has 13 residues. Germline CDR1 is SGHAT and CDR2 is FQNNGV. Here the CDR3 DNA reads TGTGCCAGCAGCTCGACATGGGAGGAGACCCAGTACTTC. Translated: CASSSTWEETQYF.

This clonotype was seen a few times. The chain has TRBV9 and TRBJ2-1, with 8 bases that match TRBD2. Germline V lookup: CDR1 SGDLS, CDR2 YYNGEE. With 4 bases clipped from V and 0 bases from J, the junction kept 9 bases outside the gene matches. The CDR3 is 17 residues long. The CDR3 is CASSPKLSGSSYNEQFF. CDR3 DNA: TGTGCCAGCAGCCCAAAACTAAGCGGGAGCTCCTACAATGAGCAGTTCTTC.

This rearrangement joins TRBV7-2 to TRBJ2-5, with D perhaps matching TRBD2 (5 bases). Trimming stripped 4 bases from V and 7 bases from J, with 13 bases between. The CDR3 extends over 13 amino acids. CDR1 and CDR2 (germline): SGHTA, FQGNSA. The CDR3 bases are TGTGCCAGCAGCTCGGACTCTCGTGGGACCCAGTACTTC. This sequence encodes CASSSDSRGTQYF.

The rearrangement links TRBV20-1 to TRBJ1-4; TRBD1 might be the D (5 bases). Germline CDR1 DFQATT, CDR2 SNEGSKA (reference sequence). Trimming pared 6 bases from V and 2 bases from J, leaving 10 bases between. The CDR3 has 13 residues. The chain's CDR3 is CSALRQTNEKLFF. In DNA form, the CDR3 reads TGCAGTGCCCTTAGACAGACTAATGAAAAACTGTTTTTT.

The J gene is TRBJ2-4, the V gene TRBV12-3 or TRBV12-4, with 7 nucleotides matching TRBD2. Trimming took 6 bases from V and 2 from J; bases not matched to a gene: 4. The CDR3 is made up of 14 amino acids. The CDR3 here is CASREGGTKNIQYF. The CDR3 coding sequence is TGTGCCAGCAGGGAGGGAGGGACCAAAAACATTCAGTACTTC.